What follows are 29 T cell receptor beta chains derived from one specimen sequenced in a study of cytomegalovirus exposure and HLA in healthy donors. The method was immunoSEQ multiplex PCR; TCRdb's version includes in-frame clones alone and lacks a portion of them. The sample yields roughly 150,000 clones, 85% to 90% seen once. Sequenced input: PBMCs. These receptors all stem from a man younger than 35 in good health and CMV-seronegative.

This chain links TRBV25-1 with TRBJ2-7; a weak D match, TRBD2 (5 bases). The CDR3 consists of 13 residues. With 1 base removed from V and 6 bases from J, the gap between germline ends came to 10 bases. CDR1 MGHDK and CDR2 SYGVNS come from the germline V gene. CDR3 DNA sequence: TGTGCCAGCAGTGAATGGTTGGGGAGCGAGCAGTACTTC. This translates into CASSEWLGSEQYF.

The rearrangement uses TRBV2 and TRBJ2-3; D is undetermined. Germline CDR1 is SNHLY and CDR2 is FYNNEI. V was pared by 6 bases and J by 4 bases, with 11 bases between. CDR3 size: 13 residues. This CDR3 reads CASSETVADTQYF. The CDR3 DNA is TGTGCCAGCAGCGAAACAGTGGCAGATACGCAGTATTTT. The whole variable domain, remainder taken from reference TRBV2 and TRBJ2-3, is EPEVTQTPSHQVTQMGQEVILRCVPISNHLYFYWYRQILGQKVEFLVSFYNNEISEKSEIFDDQFSVERPDGSNFTLKIRSTKLEDSAMYFCASSETVADTQYFGPGTRLTVL.

The gene calls are TRBV19 and TRBJ1-1, with D unresolved. The CDR3 covers 14 residues. The V end was cut by 5 bases, the J end by 3 bases, with 13 bases between. Germline V gene sequence: CDR1 LNHDA, CDR2 SQIVND (reference sequence). CDR3 nucleotide sequence: TGTGCCAGTAGTCCAGCCGGGAAATACACTGAAGCTTTCTTT. Translation: CASSPAGKYTEAFF.

The rearrangement links TRBV4-1 to TRBJ2-7; TRBD1 is a possible D gene (6 bases). This CDR3 contains 16 residues. V lost 0 bases and J lost 6, with 18 bases in between. Germline CDR1 is MGHRA and CDR2 is YSYEKL. As DNA, the CDR3 is TGCGCCAGCAGCCAAGATCGCAGGACAGTTTATGGCGAGCAGTACTTC. Translated: CASSQDRRTVYGEQYF.

V and J are TRBV21-1 and TRBJ1-2; the listed D gene, TRBD1, was not tested against the DNA. TRBV21-1 is a pseudogene locus. The CDR3 is 15 residues long. CDR3 loop: CASSINRGLSYGYTF. The CDR3 nucleotides read TGTGCCAGCAGCATTAACAGGGGGCTTAGCTATGGCTACACCTTC.

The chain employs TRBV5-1 and TRBJ2-2, with TRBD2 matching over 7 bases. The CDR3 runs 15 residues. Losses at the gene ends were 2 bases for V and 2 bases for J; bases not matched to a gene: 3. The germline gives CDR1 SGHRS, CDR2 YFSETQ. The CDR3: CASSFPSGNTGELFF. DNA for the CDR3: TGCGCCAGCAGCTTCCCTAGCGGAAACACCGGGGAGCTGTTTTTT. The full variable domain, in which reference TRBV5-1 and TRBJ2-2 provide the parts outside the CDR3, is KAGVTQTPRYLIKTRGQQVTLSCSPISGHRSVSWYQQTPGQGLQFLFEYFSETQRNKGNFPGRFSGRQFSNSRSEMNVSTLELGDSALYLCASSFPSGNTGELFFGEGSRLTVL.

This clone has just one count. This chain joins TRBV27 and TRBJ2-6, with a weak D call TRBD1 (5 bases). The ends were cut back, 2 bases at V and 0 bases at J, with 14 bases in the middle. Germline CDR1 and CDR2: MNHEY and SMNVEV (reference sequence). The CDR3 is made up of 18 amino acids. CDR3 coding DNA: TGTGCCAGCAGTTTAGGGTGGACAACCCCCTCTGGGGCCAACGTCCTGACTTTC. Translation: CASSLGWTTPSGANVLTF.

A single count supports this clone. The chain has TRBV28 and TRBJ2-7, with TRBD2 matching over 7 bases. This CDR3 region has 14 residues. After removal of 5 bases from V and 3 bases from J, the junction contained 7 bases not matched to a gene. Per the germline V gene, CDR1 is MDHEN and CDR2 is SYDVKM. CDR3 region: CASSPGGKGYEQYV. The CDR3 DNA sequence: TGTGCCAGCAGTCCCGGGGGGAAGGGCTACGAGCAGTACGTC.

In this sample, this clone turned up once. V and J are TRBV7-2 and TRBJ1-4; no definite D call. This CDR3 contains 15 residues. Germline V gene sequence: CDR1 SGHTA, CDR2 FQGNSA. V shed 5 bases and J shed 0 bases, with 10 bases lying between them. The CDR3 loop reads CASSPRRATNEKLFF. DNA for the CDR3: TGTGCCAGCAGCCCTCGGAGGGCAACTAATGAAAAACTGTTTTTT.

The chain is built from TRBV28 and TRBJ1-2, with 7 bases matching TRBD1. Germline V gives CDR1 MDHEN, CDR2 SYDVKM. V lost 7 bases to trimming and J lost 1 base; unmatched junction nucleotides: 6. The CDR3 runs 14 residues. Written as DNA, the CDR3 is TGTGCCAGCAACACCGGGACAGTTAACTATGGCTACACCTTC. It encodes CASNTGTVNYGYTF.

The chain carries TRBV5-1 and TRBJ2-7; TRBD1 aligns across 11 bases. This CDR3 is 14 amino acids long. The trim removed 2 bases at V and 3 bases at J, leaving 1 base unmatched. Per the germline V gene, CDR1 is SGHRS and CDR2 is YFSETQ. Written as DNA, the CDR3 is TGCGCCAGCAGCTTTGGGACAGGGGGCTACGAGCAGTACGTC. Translation gives CASSFGTGGYEQYV.

The rearrangement joins TRBV27 to TRBJ2-7; 11 bases line up with TRBD1. Germline V CDR1 and CDR2: MNHEY, SMNVEV (reference sequence). V lost 2 bases, J lost 5 bases, and 17 bases stayed unmatched. The CDR3 runs to 19 residues. This chain's CDR3 is CASSLNSRLFGQGAHEQYF. The CDR3 DNA reads as TGTGCCAGCAGTTTAAATTCGCGGTTGTTTGGACAGGGGGCCCACGAGCAGTACTTC.

This chain joins TRBV6-5 and TRBJ2-1; 9 bases agree with TRBD1. This CDR3 comprises 14 residues. The junction had 1 base not matched to a gene; V was cut back by 4 bases and J by 3 bases. Germline values: CDR1 MNHEY, CDR2 SVGAGI. The CDR3, as DNA: TGTGCCAGCAGTTGGGGACAGGGCTACAATGAGCAGTTCTTC. Protein product: CASSWGQGYNEQFF.

The count of this clone is one. The chain recombines TRBV27 with TRBJ2-6, with TRBD1 as a possible D gene (6 bases). The CDR3 totals 17 residues. The V gene lost 8 bases and the J gene lost 0 bases, with 17 bases spanning the gap. Germline V lookup: CDR1 MNHEY, CDR2 SMNVEV (reference sequence). CDR3 DNA: TGTGCCAGCTACAGGGCAGGACTTGCCTCTGGGGCCAACGTCCTGACTTTC. It yields the protein CASYRAGLASGANVLTF.

CDR3 loop: CASSLEGAGGRSWYGYTF. The CDR3 coding sequence is TGTGCCAGCAGCTTAGAGGGGGCAGGGGGCCGGTCTTGGTATGGCTACACCTTC. The chain links TRBV7-8 to TRBJ1-2, with 8 bases fitting TRBD1. The CDR3 runs 18 residues. V lost 1 base and J lost 5; bases outside the gene matches: 15. The germline V gene encodes CDR1 SGHVS and CDR2 FQNEAQ.

V and J are TRBV27 and TRBJ2-7; tentative D call: TRBD2 (6 bases). V lost 4 bases and J lost 5, with 24 bases in between. CDR1 MNHEY and CDR2 SMNVEV come from the germline V gene (reference sequence). The CDR3 is made up of 17 amino acids. CDR3 sequence: CASSSWSGRGFGDEQYF. CDR3 DNA: TGTGCCAGCAGTTCTTGGTCGGGGCGGGGCTTCGGGGACGAGCAGTACTTC.

This clone occurred once. The chain recombines TRBV6-1 with TRBJ2-2; 7 bases fit TRBD1. The trim removed 11 bases at V and 4 bases at J, leaving 10 bases unmatched. Looked up from germline, CDR1 is MNHNS and CDR2 is SASEGT. The CDR3 length is 14 residues. The DNA for the CDR3 is TGTGCCTCTTCGAAGGGGGCGAGCACCGGGGAGCTGTTTTTT. It codes for CASSKGASTGELFF.

The chain joins TRBV27 to TRBJ2-1; 9 nucleotides agree with TRBD1. Germline CDR1 and CDR2: MNHEY and SMNVEV (reference sequence). The CDR3 sequence is 15 residues long. After removal of 0 bases from V and 4 bases from J, the junction contained 1 base not matched to a gene. The CDR3 DNA is TGTGCCAGCAGTTTATCCGGACAGGGGTACAATGAGCAGTTCTTC. It translates to CASSLSGQGYNEQFF.

The table lists this clone with a few counts. The chain uses TRBV19 and TRBJ1-2; TRBD1 agrees at 7 bases. Per the germline V gene, CDR1 is LNHDA and CDR2 is SQIVND (reference sequence). J lost 4 bases, V lost 6 bases, and 8 bases had no gene match. The CDR3 is 14 residues long. CDR3 sequence: CASRIGTDSYGYTF. The CDR3 DNA follows: TGTGCCAGTAGGATCGGGACAGACTCCTATGGCTACACCTTC.

The gene calls are TRBV19 and TRBJ1-2, with 9 bases fitting TRBD1. The trim removed 7 bases at V and 2 bases at J, leaving 5 bases unmatched. This CDR3 region has 14 residues. In germline, CDR1 is LNHDA, CDR2 SQIVND (reference sequence). The DNA for the CDR3 is TGTGCCAGTACTACCGGGACAGGGAACTATGGCTACACCTTC. Its translation: CASTTGTGNYGYTF.

The chain links TRBV7-9 to TRBJ2-7, with 8 bases lining up with TRBD2. V shed 1 base, J shed 5 bases, and the junction held 4 bases outside the gene matches. Germline values: CDR1 SEHNR, CDR2 FQNEAQ (reference sequence). The CDR3 loop spans 14 amino acids. The CDR3 reads CASSLEAGAHEQYV. The CDR3, as DNA: TGTGCCAGCAGCTTAGAAGCGGGGGCCCACGAGCAGTACGTC.

The CDR3: CASSSLFGQGDYEQYF. In DNA, the CDR3 is TGTGCCAGCAGTTCCTTATTCGGGCAGGGGGATTACGAGCAGTACTTC. The chain links TRBV27 to TRBJ2-7, with 7 bases identical to TRBD1. The ends lost 4 bases at V and 4 bases at J; junction bases unmatched: 13. The germline gives CDR1 MNHEY, CDR2 SMNVEV (reference sequence). The length of the CDR3 is 16 residues.

The chain carries TRBV27 and TRBJ2-7, with 12 bases fitting TRBD2. The V gene end was trimmed by 6 bases and the J gene end by 5 bases; junction bases not matched to a gene: 5. The CDR3 totals 14 residues. The germline V gene encodes CDR1 MNHEY and CDR2 SMNVEV (reference sequence). CDR3 protein: CASSRTSGTHEQYF. The CDR3, as DNA: TGTGCCAGCAGCCGGACTAGCGGGACCCACGAGCAGTACTTC.

This clone was detected once. J is TRBJ2-5 and V is TRBV19; 8 nucleotides line up with TRBD2. V trimming: 3 bases; J trimming: 5 bases; junction bases outside the gene matches: 8. The germline CDR1 and CDR2 sequences are LNHDA and SQIVND (reference sequence). There are 15 residues in the CDR3. The CDR3 DNA sequence: TGTGCCAGTAGTATTGAGGCTAGCGGGCCCGAGACCCAGTACTTC. It encodes CASSIEASGPETQYF. Complete variable domain (other parts from reference TRBV19 and TRBJ2-5): DGGITQSPKYLFRKEGQNVTLSCEQNLNHDAMYWYRQDPGQGLRLIYYSQIVNDFQKGDIAEGYSVSREKKESFPLTVTSAQKNPTAFYLCASSIEASGPETQYFGPGTRLLVL.

This chain uses TRBV15 with TRBJ2-1; TRBD2 aligns across 14 bases. CDR1 and CDR2 (germline): LNHNV, YYDKDF (reference sequence). The CDR3 extends over 16 amino acids. V shed 3 bases and J 7 bases; nucleotides not matched to a gene: 5. This CDR3 reads CATSRGLAGAWNEQFF. The CDR3 DNA reads as TGTGCCACCAGCAGGGGACTAGCGGGAGCATGGAATGAGCAGTTCTTC.

A remark on this clone: Its ends do not fully match the called genes, so a read error is possible. This chain connects TRBV7-7 to TRBJ2-5, with D perhaps matching TRBD1 (6 bases). The CDR3 extends over 15 amino acids. CDR1 is SSHAT and CDR2 is FNYEAQ in the germline V gene (reference sequence). Written as DNA, the CDR3 is TGTGCTAGCAACCCTCTTCTGGGGGCCGGGGAGACCCAGTACTTC. Its protein is CASNPLLGAGETQYF. Complete variable domain (other parts from reference TRBV7-7 and TRBJ2-5): GAGVSQSPRYKVTKRGQDVTLRCDPISSHATLYWYQQALGQGPEFLTYFNYEAQPDKSGLPSDRFSAERPEGSISTLTIQRTEQRDSAMYRCASNPLLGAGETQYFGPGTRLLVL.

The chain couples TRBV25-1 to TRBJ2-3; 10 bases align to TRBD2. Trimming removed 4 bases from V and 6 bases from J; junction bases left unmatched: 4. This CDR3 has 14 residues. Germline CDR1 and CDR2: MGHDK and SYGVNS. The CDR3 loop is CASSATSGTDTQYF. As DNA, the CDR3 is TGTGCCAGCAGTGCCACTAGCGGGACGGATACGCAGTATTTT.

This clone has a single count. The J gene is TRBJ2-3, the V gene TRBV7-8; D perhaps matches TRBD1 (5 bases). CDR3 length equals 14 residues. Looked up from germline, CDR1 is SGHVS and CDR2 is FQNEAQ. Between the trimmed V and J ends, which lost 3 bases and 6 bases, there was a span of 13 bases. The CDR3 nucleotides are TGTGCCAGCAGCTTCCAGGGTTTTTTGGATACGCAGTATTTT. As protein: CASSFQGFLDTQYF.

V and J are TRBV28 and TRBJ2-5; D gene uncertain. The length of the CDR3 is 13 residues. Looked up from germline, CDR1 is MDHEN and CDR2 is SYDVKM. V lost 9 bases to trimming and J lost 0 bases, with 11 bases between them. In DNA, the CDR3 is TGTGCCAGATTACCGCAGTACCAAGAGACCCAGTACTTC. This translates into CARLPQYQETQYF.